This T cell receptor (beta chain) was identified during a study of OX40 agonist ivuxolimab in advanced cancers. The data were produced by immunoSEQ multiplex PCR, yet TCRdb's version contains in-frame clones alone and is incomplete. The data hold 20,000 to 25,000 clones, with more than 75% observed a single time. Findings of the study overall: Partial responders dosed at 0.1-3.0 mg/kg displayed clonal expansion ranking among the lowest. In the 0.1 to 3.0 mg/kg range, CD4+ and CD8+ blood T cells had expanded clonally by week 6.

As for this clone: As yet, its antigen is unknown.

This TCR was recovered from an adult with an advanced solid tumor such as melanoma, head and neck, liver or kidney cancer. The input for sequencing was CD4+ or CD8+ T cells sorted from blood, taken in a trial of the OX40 agonist ivuxolimab.

The CDR3 bases are TGTGCCAGTAGTATAGTAGCGGGAGGGATCAATGAGCAGTTCTTC. Protein sequence: CASSIVAGGINEQFF. The V gene is TRBV19, the J gene TRBJ2-1; 11 nucleotides align to TRBD2. Germline V lookup: CDR1 LNHDA, CDR2 SQIVND (reference sequence). This CDR3 is built from 15 residues. The V segment lost 1 base and the J segment 6 bases; nucleotides outside the gene matches: 2.